Presented here are 20 T cell receptor beta chains from one specimen sequenced in a study of immune reconstitution after stem cell transplant in scleroderma. Via MiXCR, TCRdb re-called the RT-PCR reads, giving one row per CDR3 protein. The sample holds some 1,700 distinct CDR3 sequences, roughly 7.4% seen once. The sample was taken before or after autologous hematopoietic stem cell transplantation (not recorded which). Receptors were obtained from a male donor with systemic sclerosis.

By proportion, this clonotype is medium-sized (0.01 to 0.1%). This chain uses TRBV12-3 or TRBV12-4 with TRBJ1-2, with TRBD1 matching over 8 bases. This CDR3 has 13 amino acids. With 3 bases clipped from V and 4 bases from J, the junction kept 1 base outside the gene matches. CDR3 amino acids: CASSFDRGYGYTF. The CDR3 nucleotides are TGTGCCAGCAGTTTCGACAGGGGCTATGGCTACACCTTC.

This clonotype qualifies as large. This chain links TRBV5-1 with TRBJ1-5; TRBD1 agrees at 8 bases. Germline CDR1 and CDR2: SGHRS and YFSETQ. After removal of 4 bases from V and 11 bases from J, the junction contained 14 bases not matched to a gene. CDR3 length: 15 residues. The CDR3 here is CASSPETGAFSAQHF. CDR3 nucleotide sequence: TGCGCCAGCAGCCCAGAGACAGGGGCTTTTTCGGCCCAGCATTTT.

This CDR3 reads CASSIPSGLSYNEQFF. CDR3 nucleotides: TGTGCCAGTAGTATTCCCTCGGGCTTGAGCTACAATGAGCAGTTCTTC. J is TRBJ2-1 and V is TRBV19; D not certain. The CDR3 sequence is 16 residues long. Trimming pared 3 bases from V and 3 bases from J, leaving 15 bases between. In germline, CDR1 is LNHDA, CDR2 SQIVND (reference sequence).

Many counts were recorded for this clonotype. V gene TRBV4-2 combines with J gene TRBJ2-2; TRBD2 matches 9 bases. CDR3 length: 16 amino acids. Germline trimming cut 4 bases from V and 1 base from J; bases unmatched to any gene: 4. From germline, CDR1 is LGHNA and CDR2 YNFKEQ. The CDR3 DNA sequence: TGTGCCAGCAGCCGGGTAGCGGGAGAGAACACCGGGGAGCTGTTTTTT. It specifies CASSRVAGENTGELFF.

By share, this clonotype counts as medium-sized. The chain links TRBV5-1 to TRBJ2-7; 8 positions agree with TRBD1. The CDR3 is 15 amino acids. V lost 5 bases and J lost 5; bases outside the gene matches: 12. Germline-derived CDR1 and CDR2 are SGHRS and YFSETQ. CDR3 nucleotide sequence: TGCGCCAGCAGGGACAGGGATAAGTTACGAAACGAGCAGTACTTC. Protein product: CASRDRDKLRNEQYF.

Relative to its sample, this clonotype is medium-sized (0.01 to 0.1%). The chain links TRBV20-1 to TRBJ2-7; TRBD2 might be the D (6 bases). CDR1 DFQATT and CDR2 SNEGSKA come from the germline V gene (reference sequence). This CDR3 contains 14 residues. Trimming shortened V by 1 base and J by 6 bases, and 16 bases separated the two germline ends. The CDR3 protein is CSARGWLGGIEQYF. The CDR3 bases are TGCAGTGCTAGAGGATGGCTAGGAGGGATCGAGCAGTACTTC.

This clonotype is labeled as medium-sized. The V call is TRBV7-8, the J call TRBJ1-2; 9 bases fit TRBD1. After removal of 5 bases from V and 5 bases from J, the junction contained 12 bases not matched to a gene. Germline CDR1 is SGHVS and CDR2 is FQNEAQ. This CDR3 comprises 16 residues. The CDR3 protein is CASSAPQGAGGYGYTF. The CDR3 DNA follows: TGTGCCAGCAGCGCACCACAGGGGGCGGGAGGGTATGGCTACACCTTC.

This clonotype was observed at least ten times. The rearrangement links TRBV29-1 to TRBJ2-1; D could derive from TRBD1 or TRBD2 (6 bases each). The CDR3 runs to 15 residues. Germline assignment: CDR1 SQVTM and CDR2 ANQGSEA. V was cut by 4 bases and J by 3 bases, with 16 bases left in between. CDR3 DNA: TGCAGCGTTGGGGGGCCCGGGGGCCTCTACAATGAGCAGTTCTTC. Translating gives CSVGGPGGLYNEQFF.

This clonotype counts as medium-sized (0.01 to 0.1%). CDR3 bases: TGTGCCACGACCTCGGACAGGGGGTACGAGCAGTACTTC. Translation gives CATTSDRGYEQYF. The V gene is TRBV2, the J gene TRBJ2-7, with 10 bases identical to TRBD1. The ends lost 10 bases at V and 4 bases at J; junction bases unmatched: 7. The germline gives CDR1 SNHLY, CDR2 FYNNEI. The CDR3 runs to 13 residues.

By frequency in the sample, this clonotype is medium-sized. The V call is TRBV20-1, the J call TRBJ1-4, with unresolved D. The CDR3 is 15 residues long. Germline values: CDR1 DFQATT, CDR2 SNEGSKA (reference sequence). Between the trimmed V and J ends, which lost 5 bases and 0 bases, there was a span of 13 bases. The CDR3 DNA reads as TGCAGTGCTTCCCCCCGGTTTGCAACTAATGAAAAACTGTTTTTT. It specifies CSASPRFATNEKLFF.

In its sample, this clonotype ranks as medium-sized (0.01 to 0.1%). The V call is TRBV4-1, the J call TRBJ2-1; no clear D. CDR3 size: 11 residues. The V gene lost 0 bases and the J gene lost 7 bases, with 1 base spanning the gap. Germline values: CDR1 MGHRA, CDR2 YSYEKL. The CDR3 DNA reads as TGCGCCAGCAGCCAAGATAATGAGCAGTTCTTC. Amino acid sequence: CASSQDNEQFF.

There are a few counts of this clonotype. The gene calls are TRBV11-2 and TRBJ2-1, with 9 bases matching TRBD1. The CDR3 sequence is 15 residues long. V was clipped by 3 bases and J by 4 bases; unmatched bases: 4. Germline V gives CDR1 SGHAT, CDR2 FQNNGV. The CDR3 nucleotides are TGTGCCAGCAGCTTGGACAGGGGAATTTACAATGAGCAGTTCTTC. It is translated as CASSLDRGIYNEQFF.

This clonotype is termed medium-sized (0.01 to 0.1%). The CDR3 here is CASSSGNRGRAYEQYF. The CDR3, as DNA: TGTGCCAGCAGCAGTGGTAACAGGGGACGGGCCTACGAGCAGTACTTC. The chain joins TRBV7-2 to TRBJ2-7; 7 nucleotides match TRBD1. Trimming removed 5 bases from V and 2 bases from J; junction bases left unmatched: 12. Germline V gene lookup returns CDR1 SGHTA and CDR2 FQGNSA. The CDR3 consists of 16 residues.

By share, this clonotype counts as medium-sized. The rearrangement uses TRBV29-1 and TRBJ2-1, with 9 nucleotides matching TRBD1. The J segment lost 4 bases and the V segment lost 7 bases, leaving 5 bases of the junction unmatched. Germline V gene lookup returns CDR1 SQVTM and CDR2 ANQGSEA. The length of the CDR3 is 13 residues. The DNA of the CDR3 is TGCAGCGCCCGACAGGGGGGGTACAATGAGCAGTTCTTC. Its protein product is CSARQGGYNEQFF.

By share, this clonotype counts as hyperexpanded. The gene calls are TRBV5-1 and TRBJ1-4; D is ambiguous. The CDR3 runs 13 residues. Trimming pared 0 bases from V and 7 bases from J, leaving 7 bases between. CDR1 and CDR2 (germline): SGHRS, YFSETQ. The CDR3 protein is CASSLGHFEKLFF. In nucleotides, the CDR3 is TGCGCCAGCAGCTTGGGACACTTTGAAAAACTGTTTTTT.

This clonotype is medium-sized within its sample. The chain joins TRBV12-5 to TRBJ2-5; D is ambiguous. CDR3 length: 14 amino acids. V dropped 6 bases and J dropped 2 bases, with 13 bases sitting between them. Germline V gene sequence: CDR1 LGHNT, CDR2 FRNRAP. The CDR3 reads CASGPRLPQETQYF. In nucleotides, the CDR3 is TGTGCTAGTGGCCCCCGCCTCCCGCAAGAGACCCAGTACTTC.

This chain uses TRBV20-1 with TRBJ2-7; 8 nucleotides agree with TRBD1. The CDR3 is 15 residues long. Germline loops: CDR1 DFQATT, CDR2 SNEGSKA (reference sequence). V lost 0 bases, J lost 4 bases, and 8 bases stayed unmatched. CDR3 coding DNA: TGCAGTGCTAGAGATACCCGTGACAGGGGATACGAGCAGTACTTC. It translates to CSARDTRDRGYEQYF.

Within the sample, this clonotype is medium-sized. This CDR3 reads CASSPATNEKLFF. The CDR3 region has the DNA TGTGCCAGCAGCCCCGCAACTAATGAAAAACTGTTTTTT. The chain is built from TRBV7-6 and TRBJ1-4; D call uncertain. Deletions cut 5 bases from V and 0 bases from J, with 4 bases between. The V gene's germline CDR1 is SGHVS and CDR2 FNYEAQ. This CDR3 has 13 amino acids.

By sample share, this clonotype is medium-sized. This rearrangement joins TRBV5-1 to TRBJ1-1, with 9 bases identical to TRBD1. The length of the CDR3 is 16 residues. Germline V gives CDR1 SGHRS, CDR2 YFSETQ. Unmatched junction bases numbered 15, after V lost 5 bases and J lost 7 bases. CDR3 in amino acids: CASRREPGQGGGEAFF. The CDR3 coding sequence is TGCGCCAGCAGAAGGGAGCCGGGACAGGGTGGGGGTGAAGCTTTCTTT.

This clonotype is termed large. CDR3 in DNA: TGTGCCAGCAGTCATCCAGGGCCTGGCGCCGCGAGCTCTGGAAACACCATATATTTT. Residues: CASSHPGPGAASSGNTIYF. The gene calls are TRBV2 and TRBJ1-3; tentative D call: TRBD1 (5 bases). Germline V gene data show CDR1 as SNHLY and CDR2 as FYNNEI. V gave up 5 bases and J gave up 0 bases, with 23 bases separating them. There are 19 residues in the CDR3.